This T cell receptor beta chain was identified in a study of cytomegalovirus exposure and HLA in healthy donors. Primers for the PCR totalled 60 Vbeta and 13 Jbeta. Clones were sequenced by immunoSEQ multiplex PCR, and TCRdb holds only the in-frame ones, with some missing. This sample contains about 51,000 clones. This CDR3 region has 15 residues. With V trimmed by 4 bases and J by 4 bases, 8 bases remained unmatched. Per the germline V gene, CDR1 is LNHDA and CDR2 is SQIVND (reference sequence). This receptor was identified in a female donor in good health and CMV-seronegative. The sequencing sample was made of PBMCs. The rearrangement joins TRBV19 to TRBJ1-2, with TRBD1 identical over 8 bases. CDR3 bases: TGTGCCAGTAGTAAAGCAGGGGGCGAACTCTATGGCTACACCTTC. Amino acid sequence: CASSKAGGELYGYTF.